This TCR beta chain was profiled in a study of T cell therapy after organ transplantation. Across the study: T cells were expanded approximately 15 days with 30 CMV class I/II epitopes. General study findings and limits: Lower pretherapy CD8 clonality went with larger post-therapy fold change. In nonresponders, reduced coverage from low CD8+ yield may limit detected expansions.

Worth noting for this clone: What it recognizes is unknown.

Germline CDR1 LNHDA, CDR2 SQIVND (reference sequence). CDR3 length equals 17 residues. V was cut by 3 bases and J by 3 bases, with 21 bases left in between. Assay: immunoSEQ multiplex PCR; the TCRdb copy retains only in-frame clones and omits some. The data hold 45,000 to 60,000 clones, with 85% to 95% observed a single time. The rearrangement uses TRBV19 and TRBJ2-7, with TRBD1 as a possible D gene (5 bases). Source: CD8+ T cells from blood, taken before autologous CMV-specific T cell therapy. This TCR was recovered from a human patient who had received a solid organ transplant and had CMV disease. The DNA of the CDR3 is TGTGCCAGTAGTATCATTATCAGTGGGGCATCGTTCTACGAGCAGTACTTC. Its translation is CASSIIISGASFYEQYF.